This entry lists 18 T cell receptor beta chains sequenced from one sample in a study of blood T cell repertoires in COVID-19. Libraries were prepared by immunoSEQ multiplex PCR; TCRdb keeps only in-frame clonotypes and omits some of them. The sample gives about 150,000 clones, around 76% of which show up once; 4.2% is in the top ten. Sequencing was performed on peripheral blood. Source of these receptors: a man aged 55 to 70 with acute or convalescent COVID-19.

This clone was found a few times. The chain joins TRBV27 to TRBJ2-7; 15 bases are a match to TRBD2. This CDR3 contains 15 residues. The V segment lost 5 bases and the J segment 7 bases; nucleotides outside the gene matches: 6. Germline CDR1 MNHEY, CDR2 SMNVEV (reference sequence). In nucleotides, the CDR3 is TGTGCCAGCAGTACGGGACTAGCGGGAGGTCGTGAGCAGTACTTC. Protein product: CASSTGLAGGREQYF.

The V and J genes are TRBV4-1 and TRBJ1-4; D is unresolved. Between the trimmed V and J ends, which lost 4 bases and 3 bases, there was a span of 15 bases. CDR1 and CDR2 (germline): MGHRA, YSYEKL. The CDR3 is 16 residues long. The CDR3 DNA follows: TGCGCCAGCAGCCCTCAAGAGGCCAGATCTAATGAAAAACTGTTTTTT. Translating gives CASSPQEARSNEKLFF.

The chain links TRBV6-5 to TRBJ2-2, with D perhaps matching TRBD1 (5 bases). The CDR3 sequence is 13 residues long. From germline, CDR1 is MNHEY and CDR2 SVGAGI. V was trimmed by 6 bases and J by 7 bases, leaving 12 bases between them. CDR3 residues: CASSFRVIGELFF. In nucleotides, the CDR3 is TGTGCCAGCAGCTTCAGGGTTATCGGGGAGCTGTTTTTT.

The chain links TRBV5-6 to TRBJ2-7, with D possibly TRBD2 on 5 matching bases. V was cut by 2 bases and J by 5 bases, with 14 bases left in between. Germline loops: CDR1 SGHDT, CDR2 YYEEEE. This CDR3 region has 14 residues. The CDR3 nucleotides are TGTGCCAGCAGCTTCCTGGAGGCTTCCAACGAGCAGTACTTC. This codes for CASSFLEASNEQYF.

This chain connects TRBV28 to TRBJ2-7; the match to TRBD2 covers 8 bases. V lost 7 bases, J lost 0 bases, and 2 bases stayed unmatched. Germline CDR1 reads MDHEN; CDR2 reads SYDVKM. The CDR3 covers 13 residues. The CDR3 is CASNLAGSYEQYF. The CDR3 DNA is TGTGCCAGCAACCTAGCGGGCTCCTACGAGCAGTACTTC.

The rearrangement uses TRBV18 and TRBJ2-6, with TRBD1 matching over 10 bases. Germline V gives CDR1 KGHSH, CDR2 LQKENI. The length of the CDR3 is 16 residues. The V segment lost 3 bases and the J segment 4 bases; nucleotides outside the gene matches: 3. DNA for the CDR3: TGTGCCAGCTCACCCGACAGGGGGCGAGGGGCCAACGTCCTGACTTTC. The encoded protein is CASSPDRGRGANVLTF.

CDR3 sequence reads: CATSELTSGPTGELFF. CDR3 DNA: TGTGCCACCAGTGAGTTGACTAGCGGACCCACCGGGGAGCTGTTTTTT. This chain links TRBV24-1 with TRBJ2-2, with 9 bases identical to TRBD2. The V gene's germline CDR1 is KGHDR and CDR2 SFDVKD. With V trimmed by 4 bases and J by 4 bases, 6 bases remained unmatched. This CDR3 spans 16 amino acids.

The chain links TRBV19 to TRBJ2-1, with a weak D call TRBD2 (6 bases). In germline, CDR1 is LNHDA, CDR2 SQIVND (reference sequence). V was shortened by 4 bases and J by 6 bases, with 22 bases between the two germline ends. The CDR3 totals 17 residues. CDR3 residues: CASSSPDYPRVPNEQFF. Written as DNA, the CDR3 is TGTGCCAGTAGTAGCCCGGACTACCCTCGGGTCCCCAATGAGCAGTTCTTC.

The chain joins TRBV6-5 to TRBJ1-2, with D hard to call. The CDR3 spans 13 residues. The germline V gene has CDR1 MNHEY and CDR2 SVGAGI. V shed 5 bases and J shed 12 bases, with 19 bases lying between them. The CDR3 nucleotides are TGTGCCAGCAGTCGGACTGGACTGAGTTTTAACACCTTC. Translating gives CASSRTGLSFNTF.

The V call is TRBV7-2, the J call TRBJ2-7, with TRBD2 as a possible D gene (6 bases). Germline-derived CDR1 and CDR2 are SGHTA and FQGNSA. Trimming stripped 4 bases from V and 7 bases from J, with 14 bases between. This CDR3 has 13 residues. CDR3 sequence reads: CASSSSVAREQYF. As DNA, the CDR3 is TGTGCCAGCAGCTCTAGCGTGGCGAGGGAGCAGTACTTC.

This CDR3 is CASSRSGIDTQYF. CDR3 coding DNA: TGTGCCAGCAGCCGATCGGGGATAGATACGCAGTATTTT. The V call is TRBV7-9, the J call TRBJ2-3, with D possibly being TRBD2 (5 bases). Germline V gives CDR1 SEHNR, CDR2 FQNEAQ (reference sequence). The CDR3 sequence is 13 residues long. Deletions cut 5 bases from V and 5 bases from J, with 11 bases between.

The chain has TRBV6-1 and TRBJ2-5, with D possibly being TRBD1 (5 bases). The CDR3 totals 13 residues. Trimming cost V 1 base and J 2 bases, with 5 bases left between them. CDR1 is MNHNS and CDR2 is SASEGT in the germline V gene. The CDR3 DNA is TGTGCCAGCAGTGAAGGACAGCAAGAGACCCAGTACTTC. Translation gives CASSEGQQETQYF.

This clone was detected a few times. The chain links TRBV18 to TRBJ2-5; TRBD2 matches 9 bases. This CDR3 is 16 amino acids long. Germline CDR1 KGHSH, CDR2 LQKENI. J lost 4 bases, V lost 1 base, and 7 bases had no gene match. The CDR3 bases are TGTGCCAGCTCACCACTTCCTAGCGGGAAACGAGAGACCCAGTACTTC. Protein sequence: CASSPLPSGKRETQYF. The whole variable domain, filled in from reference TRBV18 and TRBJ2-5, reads NAGVMQNPRHLVRRRGQEARLRCSPMKGHSHVYWYRQLPEEGLKFMVYLQKENIIDESGMPKERFSAEFPKEGPSILRIQQVVRGDSAAYFCASSPLPSGKRETQYFGPGTRLLVL.

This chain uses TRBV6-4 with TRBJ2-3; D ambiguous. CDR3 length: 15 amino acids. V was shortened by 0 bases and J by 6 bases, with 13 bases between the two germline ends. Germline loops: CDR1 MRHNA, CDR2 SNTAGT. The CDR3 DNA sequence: TGTGCCAGCAGTGACTCGCCGGAATCGGGTGATACGCAGTATTTT. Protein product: CASSDSPESGDTQYF.

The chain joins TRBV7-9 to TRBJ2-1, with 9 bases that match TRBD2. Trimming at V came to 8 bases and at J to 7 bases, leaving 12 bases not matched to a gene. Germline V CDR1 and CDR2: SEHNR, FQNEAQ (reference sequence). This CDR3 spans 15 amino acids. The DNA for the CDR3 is TGTGCCAGCCAGAAGGCGGGAGGGCCGAGGAATGAGCAGTTCTTC. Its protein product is CASQKAGGPRNEQFF.

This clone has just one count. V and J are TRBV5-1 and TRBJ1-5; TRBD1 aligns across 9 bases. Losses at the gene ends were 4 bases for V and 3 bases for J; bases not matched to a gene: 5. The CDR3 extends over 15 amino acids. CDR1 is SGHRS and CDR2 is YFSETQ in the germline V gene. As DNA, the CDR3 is TGCGCCAGCAGCCCGGGGACAGGGAACAATCAGCCCCAGCATTTT. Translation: CASSPGTGNNQPQHF. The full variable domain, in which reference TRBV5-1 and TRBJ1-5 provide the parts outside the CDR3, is KAGVTQTPRYLIKTRGQQVTLSCSPISGHRSVSWYQQTPGQGLQFLFEYFSETQRNKGNFPGRFSGRQFSNSRSEMNVSTLELGDSALYLCASSPGTGNNQPQHFGDGTRLSIL.

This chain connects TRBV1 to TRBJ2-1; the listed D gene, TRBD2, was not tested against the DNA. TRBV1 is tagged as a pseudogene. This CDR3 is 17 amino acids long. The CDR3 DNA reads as TGCACCAGCAGCCAAAGTAGAGCGGTCCATCCCTACAATGAGCAGTTCTTC. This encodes CTSSQSRAVHPYNEQFF.

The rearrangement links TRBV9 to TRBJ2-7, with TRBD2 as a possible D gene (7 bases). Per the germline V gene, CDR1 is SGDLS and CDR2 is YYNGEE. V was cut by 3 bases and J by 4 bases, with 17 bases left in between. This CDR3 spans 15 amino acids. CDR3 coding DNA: TGTGCCAGCAGCGAGGGGGGGCCTGGGACGTACGAGCAGTACTTC. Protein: CASSEGGPGTYEQYF.